Listed here is a single T cell receptor (beta chain). Its antigen is currently unknown. The data stem from a study of T cell repertoires in cytomegalovirus infection. The overall study: Alongside well-studied HLA-B-restricted CMV epitopes, recently identified HLA-C-restricted CMV epitopes were also used. Findings and limits, study-wide: HLA-C-restricted CMV clonotypes gave the most frequent clonotype in two of eight donors. Cumulative frequency of public TCR beta families picked out carriers of CMV plus the relevant HLA.

Each CDR3 protein is one row after TCRdb ran MiXCR on the reads. Counted here are more than 85,000 distinct CDR3 sequences, under 30% occurring once; the ten biggest clones make up about 81%. CDR3 length equals 15 residues. V was clipped by 3 bases and J by 2 bases, with 13 bases between them. Per the germline V gene, CDR1 is MGHRA and CDR2 is YSYEKL. This clonotype was sampled from a human donor in good health (CMV status not recorded). Some clones in this sample may be carry-over from other donors' samples. The sample here was CD8+ T cells from cultured PBMCs, taken from culture after CMV antigen stimulation. The V call is TRBV4-1, the J call TRBJ1-2, with D uncertain. The CDR3: CASSHSGIKNYGYTF. The CDR3 DNA follows: TGCGCCAGCAGCCACTCCGGCATAAAAAACTATGGCTACACCTTC.